These 22 T cell receptor beta chains came from one sample sequenced in a study of technical replicates of blood from a few donors. Data came from immunoSEQ multiplex PCR; TCRdb stores just in-frame clones and leaves some out. The table has tens of thousands of clones, 95% to 98% seen once. The sequenced sample consisted of T cells isolated from PBMCs. These receptor sequences come from a human donor in good health.

The V gene is TRBV7-9, the J gene TRBJ2-3; 8 bases agree with TRBD2. From germline, CDR1 is SEHNR and CDR2 FQNEAQ (reference sequence). The CDR3 has 16 amino acids. Trimming cost V 0 bases and J 2 bases; bases outside gene matches: 4. The CDR3 loop is CASSLAVAGSTDTQYF. CDR3 DNA sequence: TGTGCCAGCAGCTTAGCGGTAGCGGGATCCACAGATACGCAGTATTTT.

The chain recombines TRBV11-3 with TRBJ2-3; 7 nucleotides agree with TRBD1. The germline V gene has CDR1 SGHNT and CDR2 YENEEA. CDR3 length: 14 amino acids. V lost 5 bases, J lost 3 bases, and 5 bases stayed unmatched. The CDR3: CASSRGRSTDTQYF. The CDR3 DNA sequence: TGTGCCAGCAGCAGGGGGCGGTCGACAGATACGCAGTATTTT. Full variable domain (rest looked up from reference TRBV11-3 and TRBJ2-3): EAGVVQSPRYKIIEKKQPVAFWCNPISGHNTLYWYLQNLGQGPELLIRYENEEAVDDSQLPKDRFSAERLKGVDSTLKIQPAELGDSAVYLCASSRGRSTDTQYFGPGTRLTVL.

The chain's CDR3 is CASSQTGTEAFF. The CDR3 DNA sequence: TGCGCCAGCAGCCAAACCGGGACAGAAGCTTTCTTT. The chain carries TRBV4-1 and TRBJ1-1, with D possibly being TRBD1 (6 bases). Germline V gives CDR1 MGHRA, CDR2 YSYEKL. Trimming stripped 2 bases from V and 8 bases from J, with 9 bases between. The CDR3 extends over 12 amino acids.

The chain links TRBV11-2 to TRBJ2-1; tentative D call: TRBD1 (5 bases). V was cut by 2 bases and J by 7 bases, with 18 bases left in between. The V gene's germline CDR1 is SGHAT and CDR2 FQNNGV. The CDR3 is 16 amino acids. CDR3 nucleotides: TGTGCCAGCAGCTTACCTCAGGGTTTGCTTACGAATGAGCAGTTCTTC. Translated, it gives CASSLPQGLLTNEQFF.

This chain connects TRBV28 to TRBJ2-7; D is perhaps TRBD2 (6 bases). Germline V gene data show CDR1 as MDHEN and CDR2 as SYDVKM. The CDR3 spans 15 residues. Trimming cost V 1 base and J 1 base, with 11 bases left between them. The DNA for the CDR3 is TGTGCCAGCAGTTTATCGTGGGAGGAGTCCTACGAGCAGTACTTC. Its translation: CASSLSWEESYEQYF.

The chain employs TRBV7-9 and TRBJ2-7; 8 bases match TRBD1. There are 15 residues in the CDR3. Germline V gene lookup returns CDR1 SEHNR and CDR2 FQNEAQ (reference sequence). J lost 3 bases, V lost 6 bases, and 10 bases had no gene match. CDR3 coding DNA: TGTGCCAGCAGTTCTAGACAGGGGCCCCTCTACGAGCAGTACTTC. Translating gives CASSSRQGPLYEQYF.

Within the sample, this clone is medium-sized. The rearrangement links TRBV27 to TRBJ2-7, with D perhaps matching TRBD2 (5 bases). The CDR3 length is 14 residues. V was shortened by 0 bases and J by 2 bases, with 8 bases between the two germline ends. Germline V gives CDR1 MNHEY, CDR2 SMNVEV (reference sequence). This CDR3 is CASSLSSAPYEQYF. The CDR3 DNA sequence: TGTGCCAGCAGTTTATCTAGCGCCCCCTACGAGCAGTACTTC.

This chain uses TRBV29-1 with TRBJ2-5, with D possibly being TRBD2 (6 bases). This CDR3 spans 13 amino acids. Germline CDR1 reads SQVTM; CDR2 reads ANQGSEA. Between the trimmed V and J ends, which lost 0 bases and 5 bases, there was a span of 10 bases. The CDR3: CSVEESGTETQYF. The CDR3, as DNA: TGCAGCGTTGAAGAGTCGGGGACTGAGACCCAGTACTTC.

V gene TRBV6-1 combines with J gene TRBJ1-1; unclear D gene. This CDR3 region has 14 residues. Trimming took 7 bases from V and 5 from J, leaving 17 bases between them. The germline CDR1 and CDR2 sequences are MNHNS and SASEGT. CDR3 sequence reads: CASIPGLSETEAFF. CDR3 nucleotide sequence: TGTGCCAGCATTCCTGGGCTATCTGAGACTGAAGCTTTCTTT.

Remarks on this clone: One end of the junction is discordant with germline, which a read error may explain. The gene calls are TRBV10-1 and TRBJ2-2; 7 bases match TRBD1. CDR3 length equals 14 residues. Germline CDR1 is WNHNN and CDR2 is SYGVQD (reference sequence). The CDR3 is CASRQGANTGELFF. CDR3 sequence (DNA): TGCGCCAGTAGACAGGGAGCGAATACCGGGGAGCTGTTTTTT.

The chain carries TRBV28 and TRBJ1-5; D gene uncertain. CDR3 length equals 13 residues. The germline gives CDR1 MDHEN, CDR2 SYDVKM. V shed 2 bases and J shed 5 bases, with 7 bases lying between them. The CDR3, as DNA: TGTGCCAGCAGTTTAGAAGAGTATCAGCCCCAGCATTTT. Its translation: CASSLEEYQPQHF.

This chain joins TRBV5-1 and TRBJ2-4; no reliable D call. The V end was cut by 0 bases, the J end by 0 bases, with 7 bases between. CDR1 SGHRS and CDR2 YFSETQ come from the germline V gene. The CDR3 extends over 15 amino acids. This CDR3 is CASSLGGVAKNIQYF. The CDR3 DNA sequence: TGCGCCAGCAGCTTGGGCGGAGTAGCCAAAAACATTCAGTACTTC.

This chain links TRBV20-1 with TRBJ2-7, with D maybe TRBD2 (6 bases). Trimming stripped 6 bases from V and 5 bases from J, with 8 bases between. The CDR3 runs 10 residues. Germline CDR1 reads DFQATT; CDR2 reads SNEGSKA (reference sequence). The CDR3 region has the DNA TGCAGTGCCCGCGGGGACGAGCAGTACTTC. This codes for CSARGDEQYF.

V gene TRBV28 combines with J gene TRBJ1-1; 10 nucleotides agree with TRBD1. The junction had 4 bases not matched to a gene; V was cut back by 3 bases and J by 6 bases. Per germline, CDR1 MDHEN and CDR2 SYDVKM. CDR3 length: 14 residues. The CDR3 nucleotides are TGTGCCAGCAGTTTCCAGGGACAGGGGTCTGAAGCTTTCTTT. It codes for CASSFQGQGSEAFF.

The genes are TRBV5-1 and TRBJ1-1; unclear D gene. Per the germline V gene, CDR1 is SGHRS and CDR2 is YFSETQ. The V and J ends lost 6 bases and 4 bases respectively, with 16 bases between them. This CDR3 has 14 amino acids. The CDR3 reads CASKPSPRPTEAFF. The CDR3 DNA reads TGCGCCAGCAAACCCTCCCCTAGGCCCACTGAAGCTTTCTTT.

V is TRBV20-1 and J is TRBJ2-5; D unclear. The V and J ends lost 2 bases and 7 bases respectively, with 5 bases between them. The CDR3 loop spans 10 amino acids. The germline V gene has CDR1 DFQATT and CDR2 SNEGSKA (reference sequence). CDR3 nucleotides: TGCAGTGCTAGACCTCCGACCCAGTACTTC. Translating it yields CSARPPTQYF.

This clone was recorded once. The chain uses TRBV19 and TRBJ1-2, with 7 bases that match TRBD1. The CDR3 contains 13 residues. V was clipped by 6 bases and J by 8 bases; unmatched bases: 9. Germline V gene sequence: CDR1 LNHDA, CDR2 SQIVND (reference sequence). In DNA form, the CDR3 reads TGTGCCAGTAGCCCCCTACAGGGGAGCGGCTACACCTTC. As protein: CASSPLQGSGYTF.

This clone came up once. Its ends do not fully match the called genes, so a read error is possible. V gene TRBV6-6 combines with J gene TRBJ2-7; TRBD1 aligns across 9 bases. CDR3 length: 15 residues. Germline V CDR1 and CDR2: MNHNY, SVGAGI (reference sequence). Here the CDR3 reads CASSLGTGPSNEQYF. The CDR3 coding sequence is TGTGCCAGCAGCCTTGGGACAGGGCCCTCCAACGAGCAGTACTTC.

The chain employs TRBV6-5 and TRBJ2-7, with 9 bases lining up with TRBD1. This CDR3 contains 15 residues. V shed 7 bases and J 4 bases; nucleotides not matched to a gene: 11. The germline gives CDR1 MNHEY, CDR2 SVGAGI. The CDR3 sequence: CASTAPGTGSYEQYF. DNA of the CDR3: TGTGCCAGCACCGCCCCCGGGACAGGGAGTTACGAGCAGTACTTC.

The V and J genes are TRBV25-1 and TRBJ1-3; D gene ambiguous. The V end was cut by 0 bases, the J end by 0 bases, with 3 bases between. The CDR3 is made up of 14 amino acids. Germline lookup yields CDR1 MGHDK and CDR2 SYGVNS. The CDR3 nucleotides are TGTGCCAGCAGTGAATATAGCTCTGGAAACACCATATATTTT. It yields the protein CASSEYSSGNTIYF. The variable domain in full, completed from reference TRBV25-1 and TRBJ1-3, reads EADIYQTPRYLVIGTGKKITLECSQTMGHDKMYWYQQDPGMELHLIHYSYGVNSTEKGDLSSESTVSRIRTEHFPLTLESARPSHTSQYLCASSEYSSGNTIYFGEGSWLTVV.

This chain links TRBV7-3 with TRBJ1-6; 7 nucleotides match TRBD1. J was trimmed by 2 bases and V by 5 bases; bases with no gene match: 12. The CDR3 is 18 residues long. The germline V gene encodes CDR1 SGHTA and CDR2 FQGTGA. CDR3 DNA: TGTGCCAGCAGCATTTTCACCGACAGGGAAGCCTATAATTCACCCCTCCACTTT. Protein product: CASSIFTDREAYNSPLHF.

CDR3 sequence reads: CASSNRRGKDYGYTF. The CDR3 DNA reads as TGTGCCAGCAGCAACCGAAGGGGTAAAGACTATGGCTACACCTTC. The chain employs TRBV28 and TRBJ1-2; a possible D gene is TRBD1 (5 bases). Looked up from germline, CDR1 is MDHEN and CDR2 is SYDVKM. This CDR3 contains 15 residues. Deletions cut 6 bases from V and 3 bases from J, with 17 bases between.